Listed here is a single T cell receptor (beta chain). It was template switching that added a universal primer site, and there were unique molecular identifiers on the cDNA. One entry per CDR3 protein results from TCRdb running MiXCR on the 5' RACE reads. Of hundreds of thousands of distinct CDR3 sequences in the sample, around 12% were seen once. The data stem from a study of identical twins. These data were also filed under a second study, of yellow fever vaccine responses in identical twins.

The sequence was collected from a woman between 18 and 29 years old in good health. Sequences were obtained from CD8+ T cells sorted from blood.

CDR3 DNA sequence: TGTGCCAGCACGGCTAGCGGATACAATGAGCAGTTCTTC. Its protein is CASTASGYNEQFF. J is TRBJ2-1 and V is TRBV14; the match to TRBD2 covers 7 bases. This CDR3 is 13 amino acids long. V was clipped by 7 bases and J by 4 bases; unmatched bases: 4. Germline CDR1 and CDR2: SGHDN and FVKESK. The variable domain in full, with the rest retrieved from reference TRBV14 and TRBJ2-1, is EAGVTQFPSHSVIEKGQTVTLRCDPISGHDNLYWYRRVMGKEIKFLLHFVKESKQDESGMPNNRFLAERTGGTYSTLKVQPAELEDSGVYFCASTASGYNEQFFGPGTRLTVL.